These 6 T cell receptor beta chains share one sample of origin, sequenced in a study of shared clonotypes between healthy human individuals. TCRdb keeps only in-frame clones here, not all; method: immunoSEQ multiplex PCR. The data show approximately 330,000 clones, with roughly 70% seen just once and over 9.5% held by the top ten. The sample was memory CD4+ T cells sorted from blood. Subset in this sample: CD45RA-negative fraction. Source of these receptors: a man younger than 45 in good health.

The V call is TRBV6-5, the J call TRBJ1-4; 9 bases agree with TRBD1. Germline V lookup: CDR1 MNHEY, CDR2 SVGAGI. J lost 8 bases, V lost 8 bases, and 6 bases had no gene match. This CDR3 comprises 13 residues. CDR3 in DNA: TGTGCCAGCGGGACAGGGCTAGGAGAAAAACTGTTTTTT. This gives the protein CASGTGLGEKLFF.

This clone turned up a few times. Other nucleotide sequences from this sample produce the same CDR3. The chain couples TRBV6-5 to TRBJ2-2, with TRBD2 matching over 11 bases. The CDR3 sequence is 15 residues long. Germline values: CDR1 MNHEY, CDR2 SVGAGI. J lost 5 bases, V lost 6 bases, and 5 bases had no gene match. As DNA, the CDR3 is TGTGCCAGCAGCCCCGGACTAGCGGGTACCGGGGAGCTGTTTTTT. Protein product: CASSPGLAGTGELFF.

The V and J genes are TRBV9 and TRBJ2-7, with D maybe TRBD2 (5 bases). The V end lost 2 bases, the J end lost 0 bases, and 18 bases lay between the germline ends. The CDR3 has 17 residues. In germline, CDR1 is SGDLS, CDR2 YYNGEE. This chain's CDR3 is CASSVTPTSDYSYEQYF. For the CDR3, the DNA is TGTGCCAGCAGCGTCACCCCAACATCCGACTACTCCTACGAGCAGTACTTC. The full variable domain, completed using reference TRBV9 and TRBJ2-7, is DSGVTQTPKHLITATGQRVTLRCSPRSGDLSVYWYQQSLDQGLQFLIQYYNGEERAKGNILERFSAQQFPDLHSELNLSSLELGDSALYFCASSVTPTSDYSYEQYFGPGTRLTVT.

The V gene is TRBV5-1, the J gene TRBJ2-6; D unclear. CDR1 is SGHRS, CDR2 YFSETQ, per germline. V was trimmed by 0 bases and J by 1 base, leaving 11 bases between them. There are 17 residues in the CDR3. CDR3 in DNA: TGCGCCAGCAGCTTGGCCGTCGGAAAATCTGGGGCCAACGTCCTGACTTTC. Protein product: CASSLAVGKSGANVLTF.

This clone was picked up one time. The J gene is TRBJ1-5, the V gene TRBV6-5; the D gene is possibly TRBD1 (5 bases). Germline CDR1 reads MNHEY; CDR2 reads SVGAGI. CDR3 length equals 15 residues. Deletions cut 2 bases from V and 3 bases from J, with 11 bases between. The CDR3 loop is CASSYGFGANQPQHF. CDR3 DNA: TGTGCCAGCAGTTACGGTTTCGGGGCCAATCAGCCCCAGCATTTT.

J is TRBJ1-5 and V is TRBV2; D unclear. This CDR3 has 15 amino acids. CDR1 is SNHLY, CDR2 FYNNEI, per germline. Trimming took off 7 bases at V and 3 bases at J, with 16 bases between the two ends. The CDR3 sequence is CASTRNLRHNQPQHF. CDR3 DNA: TGTGCCAGCACTCGCAACCTTCGTCACAATCAGCCCCAGCATTTT.